This entry lists 7 T cell receptor beta chains sequenced from one sample in a study of neurological immune-mediated disorders. TCRdb independently ran MiXCR on the 5' RACE reads; one entry per CDR3 protein. The table lists about 50,000 distinct CDR3 sequences, under 2% of them singletons, with 2.2% in the top ten. The sequencing sample was made of PBMCs. These receptors were collected from a woman between 35 and 50 years old with multiple sclerosis.

This clonotype was found many times. This chain joins TRBV6-5 and TRBJ2-1; D ambiguous. Germline CDR1 reads MNHEY; CDR2 reads SVGAGI. Trimming took off 8 bases at V and 0 bases at J, with 14 bases between the two ends. This CDR3 contains 15 residues. The CDR3 DNA reads TGTGCCAGCGGTTTGTACGTGTCCTCCTACAATGAGCAGTTCTTC. Its translation is CASGLYVSSYNEQFF.

This clonotype was recorded at least ten times. The junction departs from germline at one end; a sequencing error may be responsible. The chain combines TRBV20-1 with TRBJ2-1; 11 bases map to TRBD2. This CDR3 contains 15 residues. Germline V CDR1 and CDR2: DFQATT, SNEGSKA (reference sequence). The CDR3 here is CSTSGGSRSYNEQFF. CDR3 DNA: TGCAGTACTAGCGGGGGCTCCCGCTCCTACAATGAGCAGTTCTTC.

This clonotype was picked up many times. The V gene is TRBV9, the J gene TRBJ2-3; TRBD1 might be the D (5 bases). V was clipped by 0 bases and J by 2 bases, with 7 bases between them. In germline, CDR1 is SGDLS, CDR2 YYNGEE. This CDR3 is built from 14 residues. The CDR3, as DNA: TGTGCCAGCAGCGTAGAGGGGCTCACAGATACGCAGTATTTT. Encoded protein: CASSVEGLTDTQYF. Variable domain in full (rest from reference TRBV9 and TRBJ2-3): DSGVTQTPKHLITATGQRVTLRCSPRSGDLSVYWYQQSLDQGLQFLIQYYNGEERAKGNILERFSAQQFPDLHSELNLSSLELGDSALYFCASSVEGLTDTQYFGPGTRLTVL.

This clonotype has at least ten counts. The chain links TRBV20-1 to TRBJ2-3; perhaps D is TRBD1 or TRBD2 (7 bases each). Germline CDR1 and CDR2: DFQATT and SNEGSKA (reference sequence). The ends were cut back, 3 bases at V and 0 bases at J, with 22 bases in the middle. This CDR3 spans 18 amino acids. CDR3 coding DNA: TGCAGTGCTAGGGGTGGCGGGGGACAGCTCTCTAGCACAGATACGCAGTATTTT. Amino acids: CSARGGGGQLSSTDTQYF.

In its sample, this clonotype was seen many times. The V call is TRBV20-1, the J call TRBJ2-3; D is ambiguous. Germline-derived CDR1 and CDR2 are DFQATT and SNEGSKA (reference sequence). This CDR3 is 14 amino acids long. The germline V and J ends were trimmed by 0 bases and 7 bases, with 14 bases remaining between them. The CDR3 coding sequence is TGCAGTGCTAGAGACCTAATAGGGTCGAATACGCAGTATTTT. Translating it yields CSARDLIGSNTQYF.

This clonotype was recorded at least ten times. The chain carries TRBV27 and TRBJ1-2, with D possibly matching TRBD1 (5 bases). This CDR3 has 15 residues. Looked up from germline, CDR1 is MNHEY and CDR2 is SMNVEV (reference sequence). V was trimmed by 8 bases and J by 4 bases, leaving 20 bases between them. CDR3 in DNA: TGTGCCAGCGCCCTCGGAGGGGCCCCTTTCTATGGCTACACCTTC. Residues: CASALGGAPFYGYTF.

At least ten counts were recorded for this clonotype. The J gene is TRBJ1-4, the V gene TRBV29-1; weak D call: TRBD1 (5 bases). V lost 4 bases, J lost 7 bases, and 10 bases lay in between. Germline V lookup: CDR1 SQVTM, CDR2 ANQGSEA. The CDR3 length is 12 residues. The CDR3 nucleotides are TGCAGCGTTGGGGGGTTCGGTGAAAAACTGTTTTTT. It encodes CSVGGFGEKLFF.